The rows below give T cell receptor beta chains drawn from one sample of a study of blood T cell repertoires in COVID-19. TCRdb's copy holds only in-frame clones and misses some; the assay was immunoSEQ multiplex PCR. The repertoire holds approximately 170,000 clones, with around four fifths as singletons. Sequencing input: peripheral blood. Receptor source: a woman aged 65 to 85 with COVID-19, enrolled during active disease. CDR3s include the opening cysteine and the closing phenylalanine or tryptophan. D genes are given only for firm matches. A clone size is listed for some rows: how often the clone was seen (once, few, many), or a class if it is expanded.

>TRBJ1-5|TRBD1|TRBV9|many
CASSASGGSAPQHF
TGTGCCAGCAGCGCCTCAGGGGGCTCGGCGCCCCAGCATTTT
>TRBJ1-3|NA|TRBV6-5|NA
CASRKISSGNTIYF
TGTGCCAGCAGAAAAATTAGCTCTGGAAACACCATATATTTT
>TRBJ1-1|NA|TRBV3-1/TRBV3-2|NA
CASSQDRRGGAEAFF
TGTGCCAGCAGCCAAGATCGGAGGGGAGGAGCTGAAGCTTTCTTT
>TRBJ1-3|NA|TRBV5-1|few
CASSWWGLENTIYF
TGCGCCAGCAGCTGGTGGGGGCTGGAAAACACCATATATTTT
>TRBJ2-1|TRBD2|TRBV28|NA
CASSRRTSGSRNEQFF
TGTGCCAGCAGCCGCCGGACTAGCGGGAGTCGGAATGAGCAGTTCTTC
>TRBJ1-2|NA|TRBV6-1|few
CASSDGTSYGYTF
TGTGCCAGCAGTGACGGGACTTCTTATGGCTACACCTTC
>TRBJ1-2|NA|TRBV28|NA
CASRSVGYGYTF
TGTGCCAGCCGGAGTGTAGGCTATGGCTACACCTTC
>TRBJ2-5|NA|TRBV2|NA
CASSEAGKGGETQYF
TGTGCCAGCAGTGAAGCTGGAAAGGGAGGAGAGACCCAGTACTTC
>TRBJ2-7|TRBD1|TRBV7-8|NA
CASSFSDRGTYEQYF
TGTGCCAGCAGCTTCTCAGACAGGGGCACCTACGAGCAGTACTTC
>TRBJ2-3|NA|TRBV6-6|NA
CASSYSSGGTDTQYF
TGTGCCAGCAGTTACTCGTCAGGGGGGACAGATACGCAGTATTTT
>TRBJ1-5|NA|TRBV11-3|NA
CASSLDRHATQRAQHF
TGTGCCAGCAGCTTAGATCGGCACGCCACCCAGAGGGCCCAGCATTTT
>TRBJ1-3|NA|TRBV5-5|NA
CASSLTRVPGNTIYF
TGTGCCAGCAGCTTAACCAGGGTTCCGGGAAACACCATATATTTT
>TRBJ1-3|NA|TRBV28|NA
CATRYSSGNTIYF
TGTGCCACCAGATATAGCTCTGGAAACACCATATATTTT
>TRBJ2-5|NA|TRBV3-1/TRBV3-2|NA
CASSQDWQAHETQYF
TGTGCCAGCAGCCAAGATTGGCAGGCCCATGAGACCCAGTACTTC
>TRBJ2-3|TRBD2|TRBV28|once
CASSPGLATDTQYF
TGTGCCAGCAGCCCGGGACTAGCCACAGATACGCAGTATTTT
>TRBJ2-3|TRBD2|TRBV5-1|NA
CASSRGLVTDTQYF
TGCGCCAGCAGCCGGGGACTAGTGACAGATACGCAGTATTTT
>TRBJ2-3|TRBD2|TRBV2|NA
CASSEGTSGREDTQYF
TGTGCCAGCAGTGAAGGGACTAGCGGGAGGGAAGATACGCAGTATTTT
>TRBJ2-7|NA|TRBV19|NA
CAVGNGVEQYF
TGTGCCGTGGGGAACGGGGTCGAGCAGTACTTC
>TRBJ1-1|NA|TRBV6-5|NA
CASRGDSTNTEAFF
TGTGCCAGCAGGGGCGACAGTACTAACACTGAAGCTTTCTTT
>TRBJ2-1|TRBD2|TRBV2|NA
CASSGDSGRIFDNEQFF
TGTGCCAGCAGTGGGGATAGCGGGAGAATCTTCGACAATGAGCAGTTCTTC
>TRBJ1-6|NA|TRBV2|NA
CASSARRLHNSPLHF
TGTGCCAGCAGTGCTAGACGGCTGCATAATTCACCCCTCCACTTT
>TRBJ2-2|NA|TRBV2|NA
CASGLKGGANGELFF
TGTGCCAGCGGGTTGAAAGGAGGGGCGAACGGGGAGCTGTTTTTT
>TRBJ2-7|TRBD2|TRBV11-3|NA
CASSSGLGYEQYF
TGTGCCAGCAGCTCAGGACTAGGTTACGAGCAGTACTTC
>TRBJ2-5|NA|TRBV3-1/TRBV3-2|NA
CASSQANGGETQYF
TGTGCCAGCAGCCAAGCGAACGGAGGGGAGACCCAGTACTTC
>TRBJ2-1|NA|TRBV28|NA
CASSSPRLVGNNEQFF
TGTGCCAGCAGCTCCCCGAGACTAGTAGGAAACAATGAGCAGTTCTTC
>TRBJ1-1|TRBD1|TRBV7-2|NA
CASSQRQGGTEAFF
TGTGCCAGCAGCCAGCGACAGGGTGGGACTGAAGCTTTCTTT
>TRBJ2-7|TRBD1|TRBV3-1/TRBV3-2|NA
CASSQGQGRAEQYF
TGTGCCAGCAGCCAGGGACAGGGAAGGGCCGAGCAGTACTTC
>TRBJ1-5|TRBD1|TRBV30|NA
CAWSGTANQPQHF
TGTGCCTGGAGCGGGACAGCGAATCAGCCCCAGCATTTT
>TRBJ1-1|NA|TRBV7-9|NA
CASSPYRDTEAFF
TGTGCCAGCAGCCCCTACCGGGACACTGAAGCTTTCTTT
>TRBJ2-1|TRBD2|TRBV29-1|NA
CSVGGSREQFF
TGCAGCGTAGGCGGGAGTCGTGAGCAGTTCTTC
>TRBJ2-5|NA|TRBV5-1|NA
CASSVAQPQETQYF
TGCGCCAGCAGCGTGGCACAGCCTCAAGAGACCCAGTACTTC
>TRBJ1-1|NA|TRBV30|NA
CAWSVSPGSTEAFF
TGTGCCTGGAGTGTTTCCCCCGGGAGCACTGAAGCTTTCTTT
>TRBJ2-1|NA|TRBV6-5|NA
CASKGGSSYNEQFF
TGTGCCAGCAAGGGGGGGAGCTCCTACAATGAGCAGTTCTTC
>TRBJ2-4|NA|TRBV4-1|NA
CASSPIWSSPAKNIQYF
TGCGCCAGCAGCCCGATTTGGTCTAGCCCGGCCAAAAACATTCAGTACTTC
>TRBJ2-2|TRBD1|TRBV9|once
CASSATGVNTGELFF
TGTGCCAGCAGCGCAACAGGGGTGAACACCGGGGAGCTGTTTTTT
>TRBJ2-3|NA|TRBV13|NA
CASSLLGGGRRTDTQYF
TGTGCCAGCAGCTTATTGGGGGGGGGCCGTCGCACAGATACGCAGTATTTT
>TRBJ1-6|TRBD1|TRBV27|NA
CASSLSRGHNSPLHF
TGTGCCAGCAGTTTATCCAGGGGGCATAATTCACCCCTCCACTTT
>TRBJ1-5|NA|TRBV11-3|once
CAPRGGRPQHF
TGTGCCCCCCGAGGGGGTCGGCCCCAGCATTTT
>TRBJ1-6|TRBD1|TRBV6-1|NA
CASSDRGRSTPLHF
TGTGCCAGCAGTGATAGGGGGCGAAGTACACCCCTCCACTTT
>TRBJ1-5|NA|TRBV9|once
CASSAQGGRNQPQHF
TGTGCCAGCAGCGCGCAGGGTGGCAGAAATCAGCCCCAGCATTTT
>TRBJ1-2|NA|TRBV6-5|NA
CASSRLQDSVEGYTF
TGTGCCAGCAGCCGACTCCAAGATTCAGTAGAGGGCTACACCTTC
>TRBJ2-7|NA|TRBV19|NA
CASSIGQVGPTYEQYF
TGTGCCAGTAGTATAGGGCAAGTGGGCCCAACCTACGAGCAGTACTTC
>TRBJ1-2|NA|TRBV28|NA
CASSFTGGTPSYTF
TGTGCCAGCAGTTTTACCGGCGGGACCCCAAGCTACACCTTC
>TRBJ1-1|TRBD1|TRBV12-3/TRBV12-4|NA
CASRIGGAEAFF
TGTGCCAGCAGGATAGGGGGCGCTGAAGCTTTCTTT
>TRBJ2-3|TRBD2|TRBV3-1/TRBV3-2|NA
CASSQDTLAGGLTDTQYF
TGTGCCAGCAGCCAAGATACGCTAGCGGGGGGACTCACAGATACGCAGTATTTT